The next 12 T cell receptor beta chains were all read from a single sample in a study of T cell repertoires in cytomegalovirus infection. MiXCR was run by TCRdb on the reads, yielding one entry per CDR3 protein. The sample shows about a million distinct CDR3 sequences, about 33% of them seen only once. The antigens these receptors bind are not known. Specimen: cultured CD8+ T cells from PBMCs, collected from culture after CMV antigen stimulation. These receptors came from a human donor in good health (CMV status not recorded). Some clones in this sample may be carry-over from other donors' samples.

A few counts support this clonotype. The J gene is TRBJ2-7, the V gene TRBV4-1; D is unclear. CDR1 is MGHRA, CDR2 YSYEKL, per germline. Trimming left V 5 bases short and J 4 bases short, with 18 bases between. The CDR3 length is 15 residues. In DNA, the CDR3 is TGCGCCAGCAGCTCATCCCGACTGACAAATTACGAGCAGTACTTC. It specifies CASSSSRLTNYEQYF.

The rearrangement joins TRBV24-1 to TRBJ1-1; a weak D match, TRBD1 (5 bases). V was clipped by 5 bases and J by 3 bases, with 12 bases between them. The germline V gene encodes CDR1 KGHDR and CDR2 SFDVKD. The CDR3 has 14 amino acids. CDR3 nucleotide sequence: TGTGCCACCAGTGTCACCAGGGAAGACACTGAAGCTTTCTTT. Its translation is CATSVTREDTEAFF.

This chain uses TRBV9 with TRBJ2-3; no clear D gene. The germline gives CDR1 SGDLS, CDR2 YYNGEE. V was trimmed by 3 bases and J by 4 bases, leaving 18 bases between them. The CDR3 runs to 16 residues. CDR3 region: CASSDSSLTRADTQYF. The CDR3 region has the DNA TGTGCCAGCAGCGACTCCTCGCTGACAAGGGCAGATACGCAGTATTTT.

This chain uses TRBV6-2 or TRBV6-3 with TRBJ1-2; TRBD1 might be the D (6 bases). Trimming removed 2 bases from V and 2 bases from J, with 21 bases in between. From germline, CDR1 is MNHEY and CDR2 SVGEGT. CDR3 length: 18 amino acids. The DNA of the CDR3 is TGTGCCAGCAGTTACGCGAGCGGGGGGCAGTCCCCAAACTATGGCTACACCTTC. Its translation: CASSYASGGQSPNYGYTF.

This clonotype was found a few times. CDR3 amino acids: CASSLSSGGAKDTQYF. In DNA form, the CDR3 reads TGTGCCAGCAGTTTATCTAGCGGGGGGGCGAAAGATACGCAGTATTTT. The chain joins TRBV12-3 or TRBV12-4 to TRBJ2-3; the match to TRBD2 covers 12 bases. The CDR3 has 16 amino acids. V trimming: 2 bases; J trimming: 5 bases; junction bases outside the gene matches: 5.

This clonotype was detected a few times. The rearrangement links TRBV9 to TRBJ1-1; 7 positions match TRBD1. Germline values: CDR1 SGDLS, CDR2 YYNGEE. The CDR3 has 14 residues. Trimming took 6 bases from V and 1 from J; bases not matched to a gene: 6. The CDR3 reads CASTQGQRNTEAFF. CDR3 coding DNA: TGTGCCAGCACCCAGGGACAGAGGAACACTGAAGCTTTCTTT.

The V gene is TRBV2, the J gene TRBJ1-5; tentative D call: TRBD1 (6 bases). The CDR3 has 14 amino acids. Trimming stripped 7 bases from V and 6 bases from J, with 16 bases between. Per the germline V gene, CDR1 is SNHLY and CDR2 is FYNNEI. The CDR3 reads CASTEGGGGQPQHF. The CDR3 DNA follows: TGTGCCAGCACCGAGGGCGGGGGCGGTCAGCCCCAGCATTTT. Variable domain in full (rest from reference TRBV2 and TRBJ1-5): EPEVTQTPSHQVTQMGQEVILRCVPISNHLYFYWYRQILGQKVEFLVSFYNNEISEKSEIFDDQFSVERPDGSNFTLKIRSTKLEDSAMYFCASTEGGGGQPQHFGDGTRLSIL.

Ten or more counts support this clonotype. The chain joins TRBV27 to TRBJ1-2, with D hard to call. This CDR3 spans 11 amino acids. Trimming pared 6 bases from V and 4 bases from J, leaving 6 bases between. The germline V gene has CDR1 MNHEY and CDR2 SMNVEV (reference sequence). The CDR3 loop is CASSPGYGYTF. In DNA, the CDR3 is TGTGCCAGCAGCCCTGGCTATGGCTACACCTTC.

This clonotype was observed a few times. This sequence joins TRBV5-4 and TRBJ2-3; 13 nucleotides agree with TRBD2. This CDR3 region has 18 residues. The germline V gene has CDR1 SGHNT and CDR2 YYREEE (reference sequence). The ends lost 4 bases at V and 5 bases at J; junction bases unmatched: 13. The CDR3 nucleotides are TGTGCCAGCAGCGTTTATCGGGGGACTAGCGGGGATTTAGATACGCAGTATTTT. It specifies CASSVYRGTSGDLDTQYF.

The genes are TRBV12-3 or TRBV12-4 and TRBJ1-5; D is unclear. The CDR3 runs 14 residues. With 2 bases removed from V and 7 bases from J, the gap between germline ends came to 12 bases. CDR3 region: CASSLPGVWQPQHF. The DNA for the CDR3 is TGTGCCAGCAGTTTACCTGGGGTATGGCAGCCCCAGCATTTT.

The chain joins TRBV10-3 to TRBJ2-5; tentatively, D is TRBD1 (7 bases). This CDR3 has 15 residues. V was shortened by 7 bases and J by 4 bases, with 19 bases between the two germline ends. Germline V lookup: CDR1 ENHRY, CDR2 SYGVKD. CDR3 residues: CAIKVRTGGSETQYF. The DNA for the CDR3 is TGTGCCATCAAGGTTCGGACAGGAGGGTCAGAGACCCAGTACTTC.

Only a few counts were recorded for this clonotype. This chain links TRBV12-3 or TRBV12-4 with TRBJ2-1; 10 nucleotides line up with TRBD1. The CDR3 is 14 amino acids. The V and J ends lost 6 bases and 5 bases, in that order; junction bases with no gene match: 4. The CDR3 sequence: CASRIGTGDNEQFF. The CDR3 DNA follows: TGTGCCAGCAGGATCGGGACAGGGGACAATGAGCAGTTCTTC.